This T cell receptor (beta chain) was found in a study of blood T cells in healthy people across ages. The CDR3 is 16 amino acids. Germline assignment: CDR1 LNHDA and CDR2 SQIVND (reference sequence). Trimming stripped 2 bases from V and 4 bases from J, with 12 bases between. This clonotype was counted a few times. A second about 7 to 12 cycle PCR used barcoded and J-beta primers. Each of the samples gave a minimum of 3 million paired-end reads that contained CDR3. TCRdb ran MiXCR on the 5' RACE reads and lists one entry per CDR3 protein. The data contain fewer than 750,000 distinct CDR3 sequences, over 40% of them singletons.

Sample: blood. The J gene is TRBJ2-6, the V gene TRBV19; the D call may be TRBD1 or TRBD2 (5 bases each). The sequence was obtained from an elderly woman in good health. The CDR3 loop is CASSINLGVGANVLTF. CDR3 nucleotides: TGTGCCAGTAGTATAAATTTGGGGGTAGGGGCCAACGTCCTGACTTTC.